Given below is one T cell receptor (beta chain) in context. The sample comes from a study of control samples from healthy donors and cancer patients. Method: immunoSEQ multiplex PCR; TCRdb's copy keeps in-frame clones and lacks some. The data contain around 150,000 clones, approximately 91% of them singletons. Sequences were obtained from blood. The TCR comes from a man in his thirties or forties in good health.

CDR3 residues: CATSLAVSSYNEQFF. The CDR3 DNA reads as TGTGCCACCTCTCTAGCGGTGAGCTCCTACAATGAGCAGTTCTTC. The chain joins TRBV5-4 to TRBJ2-1; 7 nucleotides match TRBD2. The CDR3 contains 15 residues. The ends lost 9 bases at V and 0 bases at J; junction bases unmatched: 9. Germline CDR1 and CDR2: SGHNT and YYREEE (reference sequence).